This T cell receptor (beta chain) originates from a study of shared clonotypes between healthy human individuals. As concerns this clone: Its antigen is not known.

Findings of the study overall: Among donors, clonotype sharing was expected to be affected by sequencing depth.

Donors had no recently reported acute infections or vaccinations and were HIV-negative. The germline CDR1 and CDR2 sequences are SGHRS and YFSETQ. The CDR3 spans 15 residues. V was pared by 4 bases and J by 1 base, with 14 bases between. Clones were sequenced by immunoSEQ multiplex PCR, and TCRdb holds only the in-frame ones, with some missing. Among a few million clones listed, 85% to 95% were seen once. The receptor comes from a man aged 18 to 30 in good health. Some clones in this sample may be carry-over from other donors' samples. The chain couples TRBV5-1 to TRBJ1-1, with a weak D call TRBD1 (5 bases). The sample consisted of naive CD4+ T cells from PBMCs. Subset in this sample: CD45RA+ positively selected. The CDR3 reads CASSPPGAGNTEAFF. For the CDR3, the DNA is TGCGCCAGCAGCCCGCCCGGGGCAGGGAACACTGAAGCTTTCTTT.